The 30 T cell receptor beta chains listed next were all sequenced from one sample in a study of regulatory T cells in long-lasting Graves disease. Combining iRepertoire HTBI primers with Arm-PCR of CDR3 regions, the authors built TCR beta libraries. TCRdb fed the multiplex PCR reads into MiXCR, producing one record per CDR3 protein. The sample carries around 340,000 distinct CDR3 sequences, around 20% recorded once. Regarding time point: persistent/refractory GD, antithyroid drugs over 5 years with positive TRAb. Following extraction of RNA from PBMCs, that RNA was used to make the TCR library. Sample: peripheral blood mononuclear cells (PBMCs), taken when the disease was refractory, from a patient treated with antithyroid drugs. The receptors originated from a female donor with Graves disease.

The chain employs TRBV4-2 and TRBJ1-2, with TRBD1 matching 7 bases. The germline V gene encodes CDR1 LGHNA and CDR2 YNFKEQ. The CDR3 has 18 residues. After removal of 0 bases from V and 6 bases from J, the junction contained 16 bases not matched to a gene. In nucleotides, the CDR3 is TGTGCCAGCAGCCAAGATCTTTTCCCCCTCACAGGGGAGGATGGCTACACCTTC. Translation: CASSQDLFPLTGEDGYTF.

This clonotype was seen a few times. This chain links TRBV7-3 with TRBJ2-2, with 9 positions matching TRBD2. Per the germline V gene, CDR1 is SGHTA and CDR2 is FQGTGA. The length of the CDR3 is 14 residues. V shed 5 bases, J shed 6 bases, and the junction held 4 bases outside the gene matches. As DNA, the CDR3 is TGTGCCAGCAGCCTTTTAGCGGGAGCCGGGGAGCTGTTTTTT. Translation: CASSLLAGAGELFF. The full variable domain, completed using reference TRBV7-3 and TRBJ2-2, is GAGVSQTPSNKVTEKGKYVELRCDPISGHTALYWYRQSLGQGPEFLIYFQGTGAADDSGLPNDRFFAVRPEGSVSTLKIQRTERGDSAVYLCASSLLAGAGELFFGEGSRLTVL.

This clonotype was seen at least ten times. The genes are TRBV6-1 and TRBJ2-7, with D perhaps TRBD1 (6 bases). This CDR3 is built from 14 residues. Trimming removed 7 bases from V and 4 bases from J, with 17 bases in between. Germline V gene sequence: CDR1 MNHNS, CDR2 SASEGT. The CDR3 loop reads CASTPNRVGYEQYF. In DNA, the CDR3 is TGTGCCAGCACCCCGAACAGGGTTGGTTACGAGCAGTACTTC.

The chain couples TRBV7-9 to TRBJ2-5, with 8 bases fitting TRBD2. Germline values: CDR1 SEHNR, CDR2 FQNEAQ (reference sequence). V trimming: 4 bases; J trimming: 7 bases; junction bases outside the gene matches: 8. The CDR3 totals 14 residues. CDR3 nucleotides: TGTGCCAGCAGCTGGGCGGGAGGAGGAGGGACCCAGTACTTC. Translated, it gives CASSWAGGGGTQYF.

This clonotype was picked up a small number of times. The gene calls are TRBV27 and TRBJ2-1, with 11 bases lining up with TRBD1. V shed 6 bases and J 7 bases; nucleotides not matched to a gene: 2. The CDR3 length is 13 residues. Germline values: CDR1 MNHEY, CDR2 SMNVEV (reference sequence). Here the CDR3 reads CASRGQGANEQFF. The CDR3 DNA sequence: TGTGCCAGCAGAGGACAGGGGGCAAATGAGCAGTTCTTC.

The CDR3: CASSHLQGAGYTF. The CDR3 DNA is TGTGCCAGCAGCCACCTACAGGGAGCTGGCTACACCTTC. The chain employs TRBV3-1 and TRBJ1-2; D may be TRBD1 (6 bases). In germline, CDR1 is LGHDT, CDR2 YNNKEL (reference sequence). CDR3 size: 13 residues. The V end was cut by 3 bases, the J end by 7 bases, with 12 bases between. Supplemented by reference TRBV3-1 and TRBJ1-2, the full variable domain reads DTAVSQTPKYLVTQMGNDKSIKCEQNLGHDTMYWYKQDSKKFLKIMFSYNNKELIINETVPNRFSPKSPDKAHLNLHINSLELGDSAVYFCASSHLQGAGYTFGSGTRLTVV.

This chain joins TRBV7-9 and TRBJ2-2; 9 bases are shared with TRBD2. V shed 5 bases and J 5 bases; nucleotides not matched to a gene: 6. The germline gives CDR1 SEHNR, CDR2 FQNEAQ (reference sequence). CDR3 length: 15 amino acids. DNA for the CDR3: TGTGCCAGCAGCCCAACTAGCGGGTTAACCGGGGAGCTGTTTTTT. It translates to CASSPTSGLTGELFF.

Only a few counts were recorded for this clonotype. A clone one base away is much larger, so this may be a read error. The chain combines TRBV6-5 with TRBJ1-1; D gene uncertain. The V end lost 0 bases, the J end lost 1 base, and 3 bases lay between the germline ends. From germline, CDR1 is MNHEY and CDR2 SVGAGI. CDR3 length: 13 residues. The CDR3 sequence is CASSYSQNTEAFF. The CDR3 DNA sequence: TGTGCCAGCAGTTACTCGCAGAACACTGAAGCTTTCTTT.

For this clonotype: The conserved phenylalanine or tryptophan is not found at the CDR3 terminus, so this likely reflects a read error. V gene TRBV30 combines with J gene TRBJ2-7; D possibly corresponds to TRBD1 (5 bases). Per the germline V gene, CDR1 is GTSNPN and CDR2 is SVGIG (reference sequence). CDR3 length: 12 residues. CDR3 bases: TGTGCTTGGGGCAGGGTCTCCTACGAGCAGTACCTC. It yields the protein CAWGRVSYEQYL.

Many counts were recorded for this clonotype. The chain is built from TRBV6-1 and TRBJ1-2; perhaps TRBD1 as D (5 bases). Deletions cut 5 bases from V and 5 bases from J, with 18 bases between. This CDR3 region has 15 residues. Germline V gene sequence: CDR1 MNHNS, CDR2 SASEGT. Written as DNA, the CDR3 is TGTGCCAGCAGTCAGCCCCGTATCGGGGGGTATGGCTACACCTTC. Amino acids: CASSQPRIGGYGYTF.

This clonotype has ten or more counts. The chain uses TRBV5-1 and TRBJ1-2; D perhaps matches TRBD1 (5 bases). Germline CDR1 is SGHRS and CDR2 is YFSETQ. V shed 4 bases and J shed 0 bases, with 10 bases lying between them. This CDR3 contains 14 residues. The CDR3 sequence is CASSEDTTNYGYTF. The CDR3 DNA is TGCGCCAGCAGCGAGGACACTACTAACTATGGCTACACCTTC.

The chain carries TRBV6-9 and TRBJ2-7; no reliable D call. This CDR3 has 13 residues. Germline CDR1 and CDR2: MNHGY and SVAAGI. Deletions cut 3 bases from V and 10 bases from J, with 16 bases between. The CDR3 bases are TGTGCCAGCAGTTACTCAGCATCAGTGGAACAGTACTTC. Translating it yields CASSYSASVEQYF.

This clonotype was seen at least ten times. The chain recombines TRBV10-3 with TRBJ2-2, with 7 positions matching TRBD2. Germline V gene data show CDR1 as ENHRY and CDR2 as SYGVKD. The CDR3 has 14 amino acids. With V trimmed by 6 bases and J by 3 bases, 4 bases remained unmatched. The CDR3 DNA is TGTGCCATCAGGGCAGGGAGGGACACCGGGGAGCTGTTTTTT. It yields the protein CAIRAGRDTGELFF.

This clonotype came up many times. The chain recombines TRBV27 with TRBJ1-4, with D possibly TRBD1 on 5 matching bases. The CDR3 sequence is 16 residues long. Germline CDR1 reads MNHEY; CDR2 reads SMNVEV (reference sequence). V gave up 5 bases and J gave up 5 bases, with 18 bases separating them. Here the CDR3 reads CASSPEGGRDNEKLFF. In DNA form, the CDR3 reads TGTGCCAGCAGTCCCGAGGGCGGGAGGGACAATGAAAAACTGTTTTTT. Filled out from reference TRBV27 and TRBJ1-4, the complete variable domain reads EAQVTQNPRYLITVTGKKLTVTCSQNMNHEYMSWYRQDPGLGLRQIYYSMNVEVTDKGDVPEGYKVSRKEKRNFPLILESPSPNQTSLYFCASSPEGGRDNEKLFFGSGTQLSVL.

This clonotype showed up just once. This chain connects TRBV27 to TRBJ2-2; 9 nucleotides match TRBD1. The CDR3 length is 16 residues. With V trimmed by 0 bases and J by 5 bases, 4 bases remained unmatched. The germline V gene has CDR1 MNHEY and CDR2 SMNVEV (reference sequence). The CDR3 spells CASSLSPGQGTGELFF. CDR3 in DNA: TGTGCCAGCAGTTTATCGCCGGGACAGGGTACCGGGGAGCTGTTTTTT.

This clonotype was seen more than once but under ten times. The chain carries TRBV28 and TRBJ2-3; D possibly corresponds to TRBD2 (5 bases). Germline-derived CDR1 and CDR2 are MDHEN and SYDVKM. Trimming took 8 bases from V and 4 from J, leaving 28 bases between them. This CDR3 spans 18 amino acids. The CDR3 here is CASHLGEGPSNSADTQYF. The DNA for the CDR3 is TGTGCCAGCCACCTCGGAGAAGGACCAAGCAATAGCGCAGATACGCAGTATTTT.

On this clonotype itself: A much larger clone sits a single nucleotide away, making a read error possible. The V gene is TRBV10-3, the J gene TRBJ2-5; TRBD1 agrees at 9 bases. Germline V gives CDR1 ENHRY, CDR2 SYGVKD. The CDR3 length is 14 residues. DNA of the CDR3: TGTGCCATTAAGGGGACAGGGCCTATCTACGAGCAGAACTTC. Translating gives CAIKGTGPIYEQNF.

Ten or more counts support this clonotype. The chain has TRBV28 and TRBJ1-5; maybe TRBD1 (6 bases). Germline assignment: CDR1 MDHEN and CDR2 SYDVKM. This CDR3 has 15 amino acids. Deletions cut 6 bases from V and 2 bases from J, with 14 bases between. Here the CDR3 DNA reads TGTGCCAGCAGACAGGGAGGGACGGGCAATCAGCCCCAGCATTTT. This gives the protein CASRQGGTGNQPQHF.

This clonotype was seen many times. CDR3 DNA sequence: TGCGCCAGCAGTCCCGGGGCTAGCGCCTCTGGGGCCAACGTCCTGACTTTC. Translated: CASSPGASASGANVLTF. The J gene is TRBJ2-6, the V gene TRBV5-1; possible D gene TRBD2, 6 bases. The V gene lost 5 bases and the J gene lost 0 bases, with 15 bases spanning the gap. This CDR3 region has 17 residues. Looked up from germline, CDR1 is SGHRS and CDR2 is YFSETQ.

This clonotype was picked up a small number of times. This chain uses TRBV12-3 or TRBV12-4 with TRBJ1-5; 8 positions agree with TRBD1. The junction had 7 bases not matched to a gene; V was cut back by 3 bases and J by 3 bases. CDR3 size: 16 residues. CDR3 amino acids: CASSFIGQGFNQPQHF. CDR3 nucleotides: TGTGCCAGCAGTTTTATCGGACAGGGCTTCAATCAGCCCCAGCATTTT.

This clonotype has only one observation. An end of the junction differs from the germline gene, which may be a read error. The chain recombines TRBV7-3 with TRBJ2-5, with TRBD2 matching over 8 bases. This CDR3 comprises 15 residues. Germline loops: CDR1 SGHTA, CDR2 FQGTGA. The CDR3 DNA follows: TGCGCCAGCAGCCAAGATACTAGCGGACAAGAGACCCAGTACTTC. Protein: CASSQDTSGQETQYF.

This clonotype showed up just a few times. The chain has TRBV30 and TRBJ2-7; D gene ambiguous. Trimming removed 2 bases from V and 12 bases from J, with 14 bases in between. The CDR3 totals 11 residues. The V gene's germline CDR1 is GTSNPN and CDR2 SVGIG (reference sequence). The CDR3 sequence is CAWSRASSTYF. CDR3 coding DNA: TGTGCCTGGAGTCGGGCTTCCAGCACGTACTTC.

This chain links TRBV4-1 with TRBJ1-1; D remains unclear. Trimming cost V 0 bases and J 5 bases, with 19 bases left between them. This CDR3 contains 17 residues. Per germline, CDR1 MGHRA and CDR2 YSYEKL. CDR3 in amino acids: CASSQERRWRGWTEAFF. For the CDR3, the DNA is TGCGCCAGCAGCCAAGAACGACGGTGGAGAGGGTGGACTGAAGCTTTCTTT.

This sequence joins TRBV5-1 and TRBJ1-2, with TRBD1 identical over 7 bases. The CDR3 spans 12 residues. V shed 4 bases and J 5 bases; nucleotides not matched to a gene: 2. Germline CDR1 is SGHRS and CDR2 is YFSETQ. This CDR3 reads CASSTGQYGYTF. For the CDR3, the DNA is TGCGCCAGCAGCACGGGACAGTATGGCTACACCTTC.

This clonotype was picked up a small number of times. V usage is TRBV20-1 and J usage is TRBJ1-2; D is possibly TRBD1 (6 bases). The CDR3 extends over 12 amino acids. In germline, CDR1 is DFQATT, CDR2 SNEGSKA (reference sequence). V lost 4 bases, J lost 6 bases, and 12 bases lay in between. The CDR3 protein is CSANTGRNGYTF. CDR3 nucleotides: TGCAGTGCTAATACAGGGAGGAATGGCTACACCTTC.

This clonotype was recorded at least ten times. This rearrangement joins TRBV18 to TRBJ1-4; D is unclear. Germline V CDR1 and CDR2: KGHSH, LQKENI. V was trimmed by 3 bases and J by 0 bases, leaving 8 bases between them. CDR3 length equals 15 residues. The CDR3 spells CASSPRGTTNEKLFF. Here the CDR3 DNA reads TGTGCCAGCTCACCCCGCGGGACAACTAATGAAAAACTGTTTTTT.

This clonotype was detected a few times. This chain uses TRBV6-1 with TRBJ2-7; no reliable D call. Germline assignment: CDR1 MNHNS and CDR2 SASEGT. The ends were cut back, 6 bases at V and 2 bases at J, with 14 bases in the middle. CDR3 length: 14 amino acids. The CDR3 DNA follows: TGTGCCAGCAGGTTGGACGGCGCTACCTACGAGCAGTACTTC. Protein product: CASRLDGATYEQYF.

Only a few counts were recorded for this clonotype. The J gene is TRBJ1-2, the V gene TRBV18; D unclear. The CDR3 runs to 17 residues. Germline CDR1 is KGHSH and CDR2 is LQKENI. V lost 2 bases and J 1 base, leaving 17 bases between the germline ends. Here the CDR3 reads CASSPGQDRKFNYGYTF. In DNA form, the CDR3 reads TGTGCCAGCTCACCAGGGCAGGACCGGAAGTTTAACTATGGCTACACCTTC.

This clonotype was seen at least ten times. The chain is built from TRBV7-2 and TRBJ1-2; TRBD1 aligns across 9 bases. In germline, CDR1 is SGHTA, CDR2 FQGNSA. J was trimmed by 3 bases and V by 2 bases; bases with no gene match: 4. The CDR3 has 15 residues. Written as DNA, the CDR3 is TGTGCCAGCAGCTTACGGACAGGGGCCCACTATGGCTACACCTTC. It is translated as CASSLRTGAHYGYTF.

This clonotype has ten or more counts. The chain is built from TRBV5-1 and TRBJ1-1; 10 nucleotides match TRBD1. Unmatched junction bases numbered 7, after V lost 4 bases and J lost 4 bases. CDR1 is SGHRS, CDR2 YFSETQ, per germline. This CDR3 region has 15 residues. In DNA, the CDR3 is TGCGCCAGCAGCACCGGGACAGGGGCCGTCACTGAAGCTTTCTTT. Its protein is CASSTGTGAVTEAFF.